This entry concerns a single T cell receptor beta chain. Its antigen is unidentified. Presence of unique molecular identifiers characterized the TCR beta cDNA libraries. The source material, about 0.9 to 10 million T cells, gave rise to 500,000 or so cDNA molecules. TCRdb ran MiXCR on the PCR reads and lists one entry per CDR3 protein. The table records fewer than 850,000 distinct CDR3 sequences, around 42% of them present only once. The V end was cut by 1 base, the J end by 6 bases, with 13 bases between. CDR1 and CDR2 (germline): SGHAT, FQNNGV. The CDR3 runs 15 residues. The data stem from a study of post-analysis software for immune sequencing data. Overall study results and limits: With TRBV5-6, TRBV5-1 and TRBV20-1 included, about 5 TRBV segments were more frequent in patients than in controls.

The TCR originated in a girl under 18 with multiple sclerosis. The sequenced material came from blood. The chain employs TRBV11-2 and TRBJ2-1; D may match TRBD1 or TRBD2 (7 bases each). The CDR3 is CASSLGQGGINEQFF. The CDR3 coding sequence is TGTGCCAGCAGCTTAGGTCAGGGGGGGATCAATGAGCAGTTCTTC.